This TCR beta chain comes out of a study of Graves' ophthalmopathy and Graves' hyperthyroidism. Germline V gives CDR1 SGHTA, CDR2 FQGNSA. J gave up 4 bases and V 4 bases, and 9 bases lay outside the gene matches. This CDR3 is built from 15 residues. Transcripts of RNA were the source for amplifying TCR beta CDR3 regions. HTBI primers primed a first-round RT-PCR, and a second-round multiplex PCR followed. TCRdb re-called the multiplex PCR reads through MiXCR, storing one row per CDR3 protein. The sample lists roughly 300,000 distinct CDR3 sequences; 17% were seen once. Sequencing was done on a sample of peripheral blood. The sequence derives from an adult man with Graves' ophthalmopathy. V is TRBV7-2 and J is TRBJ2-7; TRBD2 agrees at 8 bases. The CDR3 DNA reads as TGTGCCAGCAGCTCGAGAAGCGGGAGAGGATACGAGCAGTACTTC. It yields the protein CASSSRSGRGYEQYF.